One sample yielded the 6 T cell receptor beta chains listed below, sequenced in a study of Graves' ophthalmopathy and Graves' hyperthyroidism (dated by TCRdb to 2016 to 2018). TCRdb records Illumina HiSeq 2000 as the sequencer. For repertoire sequencing, the TCR beta CDR3 regions were amplified from RNA transcripts. HTBI primers and the Qiagen OneStep RT-PCR kit were used in a first-round RT-PCR, which was followed by a second-round multiplex PCR, size selection and purification. TCRdb trimmed the raw reads at Q25, called clones with MiXCR and kept productive beta chains. Merged by CDR3 protein, the rows form single entries marked with the most common genes and DNA. The sample table shows about 640,000 distinct CDR3 sequences, and 35% to 45% are seen once. The top ten clones comprise 3% to 4% of the sample. Sample: peripheral blood. Receptors were obtained from an adult man with Graves' ophthalmopathy.

This clonotype was counted ten times or more. V usage is TRBV7-2 and J usage is TRBJ1-1; D not resolved. The V end lost 4 bases, the J end lost 11 bases, and 17 bases lay between the germline ends. The CDR3 has 13 residues. The germline V gene encodes CDR1 SGHTA and CDR2 FQGNSA. The CDR3 region is CASSSDPGSVAFF. In DNA form, the CDR3 reads TGTGCCAGCAGCTCAGACCCAGGATCGGTGGCTTTCTTT. The full variable domain, completed using reference TRBV7-2 and TRBJ1-1, is GAGVSQSPSNKVTEKGKDVELRCDPISGHTALYWYRQSLGQGLEFLIYFQGNSAPDKSGLPSDRFSAERTGGSVSTLTIQRTQQEDSAVYLCASSSDPGSVAFFGQGTRLTVV.

This clonotype was detected once. One base away lies a much larger clone, so this may be a sequencing read error. The rearrangement uses TRBV10-3 and TRBJ1-6; D gene uncertain. Trimming took off 5 bases at V and 6 bases at J, with 11 bases between the two ends. Germline-derived CDR1 and CDR2 are ENHRY and SYGVKD. This CDR3 has 14 amino acids. The CDR3 spells CAISLGYTNSPLHF. The CDR3 nucleotides are TGTGCCATCAGTTTGGGGTATACTAATTCACCCCTCCACTTT.

This clonotype was recorded at least ten times. J is TRBJ2-6 and V is TRBV9; D not resolved. Germline V gene lookup returns CDR1 SGDLS and CDR2 YYNGEE. V lost 0 bases and J 0 bases, leaving 4 bases between the germline ends. The CDR3 is 15 amino acids. The CDR3 protein is CASSVAPSGANVLTF. The CDR3 region has the DNA TGTGCCAGCAGCGTAGCACCCTCTGGGGCCAACGTCCTGACTTTC.

This clonotype came up many times. J is TRBJ1-1 and V is TRBV7-2; TRBD1 is a possible D gene (6 bases). V lost 0 bases and J lost 6, with 14 bases in between. The CDR3 extends over 15 amino acids. From germline, CDR1 is SGHTA and CDR2 FQGNSA. The CDR3: CASSLAGRTVAEAFF. CDR3 coding DNA: TGTGCCAGCAGCTTAGCGGGCCGGACAGTCGCTGAAGCTTTCTTT.

The chain carries TRBV24-1 and TRBJ2-1; 7 nucleotides agree with TRBD1. Germline CDR1 reads KGHDR; CDR2 reads SFDVKD. V dropped 6 bases and J dropped 0; count of bases not matched to a gene: 4. This CDR3 has 15 residues. CDR3 coding DNA: TGTGCCACCAGTAGGACAGGTAGCTCCTACAATGAGCAGTTCTTC. Translation gives CATSRTGSSYNEQFF.

The chain joins TRBV11-3 to TRBJ2-2; 7 nucleotides agree with TRBD1. CDR3 length: 16 amino acids. V shed 3 bases and J 4 bases; nucleotides not matched to a gene: 8. The germline CDR1 and CDR2 sequences are SGHNT and YENEEA. The CDR3 loop is CASSLGQLSSTGELFF. The CDR3 DNA reads as TGTGCCAGCAGCTTGGGACAGCTCTCGAGCACCGGGGAGCTGTTTTTT.